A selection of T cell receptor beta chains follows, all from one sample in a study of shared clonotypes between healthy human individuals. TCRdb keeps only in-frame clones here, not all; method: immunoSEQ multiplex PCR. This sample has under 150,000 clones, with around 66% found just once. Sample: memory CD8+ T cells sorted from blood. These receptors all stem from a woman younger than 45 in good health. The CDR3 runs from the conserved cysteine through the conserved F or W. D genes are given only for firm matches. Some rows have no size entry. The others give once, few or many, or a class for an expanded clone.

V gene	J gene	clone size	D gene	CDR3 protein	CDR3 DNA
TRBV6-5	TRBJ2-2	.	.	CASSYGGTGELFF	TGTGCCAGCAGTTATGGGGGTACCGGGGAGCTGTTTTTT
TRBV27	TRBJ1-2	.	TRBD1	CASSPGGLAYGYTF	TGTGCCAGCAGTCCAGGGGGACTGGCCTATGGCTACACCTTC
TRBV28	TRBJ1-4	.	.	CASSYLRRGGEKLFF	TGTGCCAGCAGCTACCTCCGCAGGGGCGGCGAAAAACTGTTTTTT
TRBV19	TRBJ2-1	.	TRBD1	CARIPGQGPNEQFF	TGTGCCAGGATCCCGGGACAGGGCCCCAATGAGCAGTTCTTC
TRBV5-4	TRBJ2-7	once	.	CASRNGADYRYEQYF	TGTGCCAGCAGAAACGGAGCGGACTATCGATACGAGCAGTACTTC
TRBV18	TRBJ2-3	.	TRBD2	CASSPQPGLSTDTQYF	TGTGCCAGCTCACCACAACCGGGACTATCCACAGATACGCAGTATTTT
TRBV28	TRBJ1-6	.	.	CASSLWGEDNSPLHF	TGTGCCAGCAGTTTGTGGGGCGAGGATAATTCACCCCTCCACTTT
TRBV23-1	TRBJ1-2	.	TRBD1	CASSRQGVDGYTF	TGCGCCAGCAGTCGACAGGGTGTCGATGGCTACACCTTC
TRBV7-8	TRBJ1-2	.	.	CASSGRDPKVGGYTF	TGTGCCAGCAGCGGCCGTGACCCGAAGGTCGGCGGCTACACCTTC
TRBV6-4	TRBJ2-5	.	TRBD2	CASSVRRGRAVGCRETQYF	TGTGCCAGCAGTGTCAGACGCGGGAGGGCCGTGGGATGCAGGGAGACCCAGTACTTC
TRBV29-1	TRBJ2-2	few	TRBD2	CSVATIPAGGPGTGELFF	TGCAGCGTTGCGACGATTCCAGCGGGAGGGCCAGGGACCGGGGAGCTGTTTTTT
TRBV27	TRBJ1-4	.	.	CASSVIFNEKLFF	TGTGCCAGCAGTGTAATTTTCAATGAAAAACTGTTTTTT
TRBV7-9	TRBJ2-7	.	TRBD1	CASTPQGASGEQYF	TGTGCCAGCACTCCACAGGGGGCGTCAGGCGAGCAGTACTTC
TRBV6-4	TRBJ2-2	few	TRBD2	CASSDGTSTGELFF	TGTGCCAGCAGTGACGGGACTAGCACCGGGGAGCTGTTTTTT
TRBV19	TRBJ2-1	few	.	CAASPYVGSYNEQFF	TGTGCCGCCTCACCTTACGTGGGCTCCTACAATGAGCAGTTCTTC
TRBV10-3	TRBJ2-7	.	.	CAISESLAPAYPTYEQYF	TGTGCCATCAGTGAGTCCCTAGCTCCTGCCTATCCAACCTACGAGCAGTACTTC
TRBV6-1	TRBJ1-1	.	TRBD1	CASERQGGTEAFF	TGTGCCAGCGAAAGACAGGGAGGCACTGAAGCTTTCTTT
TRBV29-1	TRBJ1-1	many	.	CSVSPMEGTEAFF	TGCAGCGTTTCCCCGATGGAGGGGACTGAAGCTTTCTTT
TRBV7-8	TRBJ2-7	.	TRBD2	CASSPTGGLGEQYF	TGTGCCAGCAGCCCCACGGGGGGATTAGGCGAGCAGTACTTC
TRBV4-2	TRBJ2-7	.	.	CASSQGAGFYEQYF	TGTGCCAGCAGCCAAGGGGCGGGGTTCTACGAGCAGTACTTC
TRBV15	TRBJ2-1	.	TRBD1	CATSFDRVFYNEQFF	TGTGCCACCAGCTTCGACAGGGTGTTCTACAATGAGCAGTTCTTC
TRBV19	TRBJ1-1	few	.	CASSIGTVEAFF	TGTGCCAGTAGTATAGGGACAGTTGAAGCTTTCTTT
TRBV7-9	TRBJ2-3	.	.	CASSLRDTLGADTQYF	TGTGCCAGCAGCTTAAGGGACACCCTTGGGGCAGATACGCAGTATTTT
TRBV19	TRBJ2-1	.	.	CASNFRPYNEQFF	TGTGCCAGTAACTTCCGGCCGTACAATGAGCAGTTCTTC
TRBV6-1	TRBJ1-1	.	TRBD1	CASSEGGQGWIEAFF	TGTGCCAGCAGTGAAGGGGGACAGGGGTGGATTGAAGCTTTCTTT
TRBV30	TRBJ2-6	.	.	CAWSVSGANVLTF	TGTGCCTGGAGTGTATCTGGGGCCAACGTCCTGACTTTC
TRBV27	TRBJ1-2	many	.	CASRGGTFNYGYTF	TGTGCCAGCAGAGGGGGTACTTTTAACTATGGCTACACCTTC
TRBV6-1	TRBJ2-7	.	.	CASSVTLLDYEQYF	TGTGCCAGCAGTGTCACATTACTTGACTACGAGCAGTACTTC
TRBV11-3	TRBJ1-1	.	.	CASSLSTYTEAFF	TGTGCCAGCAGCTTAAGTACCTACACTGAAGCTTTCTTT
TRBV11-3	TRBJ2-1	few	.	CASSLGADNEQFF	TGTGCCAGCAGCTTAGGGGCCGACAATGAGCAGTTCTTC
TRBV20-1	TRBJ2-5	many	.	CSAALQETQYF	TGCAGTGCTGCCCTTCAAGAGACCCAGTACTTC
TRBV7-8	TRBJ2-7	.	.	CASSSHGSTYEQYF	TGTGCCAGCAGCTCCCATGGATCCACCTACGAGCAGTACTTC
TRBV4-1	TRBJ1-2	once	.	CASSHIVGSAGLYGYTF	TGCGCCAGCAGCCACATAGTGGGATCAGCAGGTTTATATGGCTACACCTTC
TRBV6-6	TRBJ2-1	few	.	CALGEGYNEQFF	TGTGCCCTAGGGGAAGGGTACAATGAGCAGTTCTTC
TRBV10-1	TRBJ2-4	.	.	CASSKEQTSGIQYF	TGCGCCAGCAGTAAAGAACAGACCTCGGGCATTCAGTACTTC
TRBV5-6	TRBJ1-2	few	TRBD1	CASSLATGGIYGYTF	TGTGCCAGCAGCTTGGCGACAGGGGGAATCTATGGCTACACCTTC
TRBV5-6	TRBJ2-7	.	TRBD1	CASSLWDRVNYEQYF	TGTGCCAGCAGCTTATGGGACAGGGTGAACTACGAGCAGTACTTC
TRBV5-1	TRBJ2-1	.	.	CASSLVGGNEQFF	TGCGCCAGCAGCTTGGTCGGGGGCAATGAGCAGTTCTTC
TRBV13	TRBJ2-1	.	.	CASSLSYNEQFF	TGTGCCAGCAGCTTATCCTACAATGAGCAGTTCTTC
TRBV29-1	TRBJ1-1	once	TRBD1	CSVYGTDNTEAFF	TGCAGCGTCTACGGGACAGATAACACTGAAGCTTTCTTT
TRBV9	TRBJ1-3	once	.	CASTPIPGRIPGNTIYF	TGTGCCAGCACACCTATCCCGGGGCGGATTCCTGGAAACACCATATATTTT
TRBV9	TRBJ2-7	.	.	CASSVAPESYEQYF	TGTGCCAGCAGCGTAGCCCCAGAGAGCTACGAGCAGTACTTC
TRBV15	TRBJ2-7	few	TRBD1	CATSRDKWTGGALSSYEQYF	TGTGCCACCAGCAGAGACAAATGGACAGGGGGTGCTCTGAGCTCCTACGAGCAGTACTTC
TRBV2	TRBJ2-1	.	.	CASRSRAGTSYNEQFF	TGTGCCAGCAGGAGTAGAGCGGGCACCTCCTACAATGAGCAGTTCTTC
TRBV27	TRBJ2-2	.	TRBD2	CASSVGAGVPGELFF	TGTGCCAGCAGCGTAGGGGCGGGAGTCCCCGGGGAGCTGTTTTTT
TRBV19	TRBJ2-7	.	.	CASSPIEAETYEQYF	TGTGCCAGTAGTCCCATAGAGGCGGAGACCTACGAGCAGTACTTC
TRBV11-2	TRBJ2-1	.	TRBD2	CASSLASGGEYNEQFF	TGTGCCAGCAGCTTAGCTAGCGGGGGCGAGTACAATGAGCAGTTCTTC